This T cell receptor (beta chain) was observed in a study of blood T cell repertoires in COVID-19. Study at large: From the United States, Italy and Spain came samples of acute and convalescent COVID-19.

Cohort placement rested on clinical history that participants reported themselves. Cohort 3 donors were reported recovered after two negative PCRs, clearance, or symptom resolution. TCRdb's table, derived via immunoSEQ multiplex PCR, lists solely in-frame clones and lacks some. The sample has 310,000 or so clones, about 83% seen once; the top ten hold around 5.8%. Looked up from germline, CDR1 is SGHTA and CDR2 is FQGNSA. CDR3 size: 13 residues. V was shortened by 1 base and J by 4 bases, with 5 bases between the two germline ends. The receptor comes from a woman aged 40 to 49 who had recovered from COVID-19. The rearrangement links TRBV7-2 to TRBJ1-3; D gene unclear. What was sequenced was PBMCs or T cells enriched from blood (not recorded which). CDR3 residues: CASSLGAGNTIYF. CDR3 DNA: TGTGCCAGCAGCTTAGGGGCCGGAAACACCATATATTTT.